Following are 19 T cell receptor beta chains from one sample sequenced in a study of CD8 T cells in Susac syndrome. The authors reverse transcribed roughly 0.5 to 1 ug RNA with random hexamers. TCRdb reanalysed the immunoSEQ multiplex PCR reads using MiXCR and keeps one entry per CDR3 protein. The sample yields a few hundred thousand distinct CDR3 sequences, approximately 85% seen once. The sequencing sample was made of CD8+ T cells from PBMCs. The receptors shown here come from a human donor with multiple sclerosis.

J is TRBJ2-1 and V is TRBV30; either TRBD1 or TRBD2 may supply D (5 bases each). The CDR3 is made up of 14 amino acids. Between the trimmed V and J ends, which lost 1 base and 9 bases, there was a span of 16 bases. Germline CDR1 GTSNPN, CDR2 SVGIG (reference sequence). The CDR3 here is CAWSEGRGAAEQFF. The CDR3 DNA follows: TGTGCCTGGAGTGAGGGCCGAGGGGCGGCTGAGCAGTTCTTC.

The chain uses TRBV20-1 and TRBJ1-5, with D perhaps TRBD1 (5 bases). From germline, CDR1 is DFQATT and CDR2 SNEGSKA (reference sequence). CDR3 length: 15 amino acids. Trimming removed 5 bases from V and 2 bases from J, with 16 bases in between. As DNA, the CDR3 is TGCAGTGCTGCCCAAGGACATCCCGGCAATCAGCCCCAGCATTTT. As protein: CSAAQGHPGNQPQHF.

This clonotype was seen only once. The CDR3: CASSYYDEWTGYTF. The CDR3 region has the DNA TGTGCCAGCAGCTATTATGACGAGTGGACGGGCTACACCTTC. The chain recombines TRBV7-9 with TRBJ1-2; D is unclear. Germline CDR1 is SEHNR and CDR2 is FQNEAQ (reference sequence). Deletions cut 4 bases from V and 8 bases from J, with 17 bases between. The CDR3 sequence is 14 residues long.

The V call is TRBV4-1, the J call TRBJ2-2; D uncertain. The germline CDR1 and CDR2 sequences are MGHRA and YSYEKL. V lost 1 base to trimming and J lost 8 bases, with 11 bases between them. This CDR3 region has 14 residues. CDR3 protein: CASSQVMGSGELFF. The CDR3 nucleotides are TGCGCCAGCAGCCAAGTGATGGGATCGGGGGAGCTGTTTTTT.

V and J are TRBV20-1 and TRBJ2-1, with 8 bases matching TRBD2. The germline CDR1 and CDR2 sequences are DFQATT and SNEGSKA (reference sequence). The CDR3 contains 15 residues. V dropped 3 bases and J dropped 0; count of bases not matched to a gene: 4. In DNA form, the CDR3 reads TGCAGTGCTAGCGGGAGGGCGGACTCCTACAATGAGCAGTTCTTC. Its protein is CSASGRADSYNEQFF.

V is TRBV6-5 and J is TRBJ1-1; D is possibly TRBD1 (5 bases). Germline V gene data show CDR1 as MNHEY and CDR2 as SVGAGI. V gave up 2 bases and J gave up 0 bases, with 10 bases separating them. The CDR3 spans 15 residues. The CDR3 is CASSYGGNMNTEAFF. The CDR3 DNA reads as TGTGCCAGCAGTTACGGGGGGAACATGAACACTGAAGCTTTCTTT.

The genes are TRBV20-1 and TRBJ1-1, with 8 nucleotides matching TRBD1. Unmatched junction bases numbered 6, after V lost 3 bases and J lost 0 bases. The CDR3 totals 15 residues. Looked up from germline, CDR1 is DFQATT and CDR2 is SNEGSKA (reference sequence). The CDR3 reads CSASSGQDMNTEAFF. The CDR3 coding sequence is TGCAGTGCTAGCTCGGGACAGGATATGAACACTGAAGCTTTCTTT.

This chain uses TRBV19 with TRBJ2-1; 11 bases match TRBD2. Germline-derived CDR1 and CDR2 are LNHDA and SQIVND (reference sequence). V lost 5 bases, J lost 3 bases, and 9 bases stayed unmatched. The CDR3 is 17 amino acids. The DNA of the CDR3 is TGTGCCAGTAGTCTCCAAAGCGGGACTAGCGGCTACAATGAGCAGTTCTTC. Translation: CASSLQSGTSGYNEQFF.

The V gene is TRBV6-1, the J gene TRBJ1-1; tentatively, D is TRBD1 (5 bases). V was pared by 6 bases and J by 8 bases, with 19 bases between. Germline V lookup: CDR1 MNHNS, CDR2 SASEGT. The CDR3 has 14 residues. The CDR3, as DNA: TGTGCCAGCAGAGAACCGGGACTTCCCTTAGAAGCTTTCTTT. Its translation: CASREPGLPLEAFF.

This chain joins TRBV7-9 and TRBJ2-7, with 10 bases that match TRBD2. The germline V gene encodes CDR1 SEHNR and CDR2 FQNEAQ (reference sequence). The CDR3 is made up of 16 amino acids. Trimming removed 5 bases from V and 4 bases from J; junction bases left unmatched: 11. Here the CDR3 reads CASSVSSGSIGYEQYF. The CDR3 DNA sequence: TGTGCCAGCAGCGTATCTAGCGGGAGTATCGGGTACGAGCAGTACTTC.

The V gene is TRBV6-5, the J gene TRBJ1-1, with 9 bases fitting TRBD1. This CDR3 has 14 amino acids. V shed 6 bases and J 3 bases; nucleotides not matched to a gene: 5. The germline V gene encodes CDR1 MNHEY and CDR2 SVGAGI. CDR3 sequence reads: CASSETGGYTEAFF. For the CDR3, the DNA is TGTGCCAGCAGCGAGACAGGGGGGTACACTGAAGCTTTCTTT.

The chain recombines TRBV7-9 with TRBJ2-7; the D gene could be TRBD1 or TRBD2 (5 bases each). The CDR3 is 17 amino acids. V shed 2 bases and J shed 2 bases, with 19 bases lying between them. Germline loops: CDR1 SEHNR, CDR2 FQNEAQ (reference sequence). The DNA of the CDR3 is TGTGCCAGCAGCTTAAACAGGCTGAAAGGGGAGCCCTACGAGCAGTACTTC. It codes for CASSLNRLKGEPYEQYF.

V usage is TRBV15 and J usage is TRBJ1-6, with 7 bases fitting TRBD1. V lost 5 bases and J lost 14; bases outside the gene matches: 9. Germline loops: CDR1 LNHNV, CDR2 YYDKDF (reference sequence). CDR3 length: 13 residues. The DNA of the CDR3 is TGTGCCACCAGCCCGGAGGGGGCACAAGCCCTCCACTTT. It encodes CATSPEGAQALHF.

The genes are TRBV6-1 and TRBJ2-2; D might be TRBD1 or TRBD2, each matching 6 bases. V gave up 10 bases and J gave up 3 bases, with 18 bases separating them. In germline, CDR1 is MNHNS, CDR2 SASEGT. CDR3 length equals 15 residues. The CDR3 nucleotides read TGTGCCACTCCCCCAGGGGACTCCCACACCGGGGAGCTGTTTTTT. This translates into CATPPGDSHTGELFF.

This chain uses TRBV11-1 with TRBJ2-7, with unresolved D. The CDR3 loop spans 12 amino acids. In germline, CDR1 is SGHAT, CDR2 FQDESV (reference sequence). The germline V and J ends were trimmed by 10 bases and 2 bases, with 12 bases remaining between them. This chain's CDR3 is CATQPGPYEQYF. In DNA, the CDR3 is TGTGCCACCCAACCGGGCCCCTACGAGCAGTACTTC.

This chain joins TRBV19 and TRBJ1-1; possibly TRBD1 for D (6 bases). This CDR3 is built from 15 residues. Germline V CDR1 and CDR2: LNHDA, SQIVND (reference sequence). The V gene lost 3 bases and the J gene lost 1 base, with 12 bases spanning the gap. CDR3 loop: CASSISGGQNTEAFF. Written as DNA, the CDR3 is TGTGCCAGTAGTATCTCGGGGGGGCAGAACACTGAAGCTTTCTTT. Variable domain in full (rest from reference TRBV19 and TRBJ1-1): DGGITQSPKYLFRKEGQNVTLSCEQNLNHDAMYWYRQDPGQGLRLIYYSQIVNDFQKGDIAEGYSVSREKKESFPLTVTSAQKNPTAFYLCASSISGGQNTEAFFGQGTRLTVV.

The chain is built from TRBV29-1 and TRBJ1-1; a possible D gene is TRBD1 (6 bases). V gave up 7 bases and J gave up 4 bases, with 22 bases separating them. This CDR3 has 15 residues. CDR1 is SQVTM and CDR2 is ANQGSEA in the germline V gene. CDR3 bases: TGCAGCGCCTACCCCCAACAGGGTGGTGGCACTGAAGCTTTCTTT. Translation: CSAYPQQGGGTEAFF.

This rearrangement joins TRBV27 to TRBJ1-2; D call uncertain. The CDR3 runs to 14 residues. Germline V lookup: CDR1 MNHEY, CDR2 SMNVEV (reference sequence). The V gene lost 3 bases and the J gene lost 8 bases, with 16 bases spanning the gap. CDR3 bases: TGTGCCAGCAGTTTGATCTCCTCCGGGGAAGGCTACACCTTC. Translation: CASSLISSGEGYTF.

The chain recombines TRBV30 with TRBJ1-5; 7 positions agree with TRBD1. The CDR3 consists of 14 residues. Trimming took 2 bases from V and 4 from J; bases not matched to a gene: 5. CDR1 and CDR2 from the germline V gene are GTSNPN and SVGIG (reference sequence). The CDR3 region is CAWSSGTANQPQHF. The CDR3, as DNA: TGTGCCTGGAGTTCCGGGACAGCAAATCAGCCCCAGCATTTT.